The source of this T cell receptor beta chain is a study of blood T cell repertoires in COVID-19. Per the authors' pipeline: Estimation of nucleated cell counts was performed using reference gene primer amplification. The data were produced by immunoSEQ multiplex PCR, yet TCRdb's version contains in-frame clones alone and is incomplete. The DNA gave D and trimming, while V, J and clone size come from that table. The sample contains approximately 52,000 clones, approximately 90% of which appear only once. CDR1 LNHDA and CDR2 SQIVND come from the germline V gene (reference sequence). The length of the CDR3 is 17 residues. J was trimmed by 4 bases and V by 6 bases; bases with no gene match: 13.

The specimen sequenced was peripheral blood. The sequence derives from a man over 45 with acute or convalescent COVID-19. The chain recombines TRBV19 with TRBJ1-5; TRBD1 matches 9 bases. DNA of the CDR3: TGTGCCAGTAGCGCAGTCGCCGGGACAGGGATGAATCAGCCCCAGCATTTT. It codes for CASSAVAGTGMNQPQHF.